The T cell receptor beta chain under discussion was sequenced for a study of lymphopenia after photon versus proton radiotherapy. CDR1 is SGHTA, CDR2 FQGNSA, per germline. Between the trimmed V and J ends, which lost 5 bases and 0 bases, there was a span of 10 bases. This CDR3 is 15 amino acids long. The method was immunoSEQ multiplex PCR; TCRdb's version includes in-frame clones alone and lacks a portion of them. This table has 70,000 or so clones, roughly 93% appearing once. This TCR came from a woman aged 65 to 85 with pancreatic cancer. The sample here was peripheral blood, taken from a patient treated with photon-based radiotherapy. This chain links TRBV7-2 with TRBJ1-4; no clear D. For the CDR3, the DNA is TGTGCCAGCAGCCCCAAGACTGCAACTAATGAAAAACTGTTTTTT. It codes for CASSPKTATNEKLFF. Full variable domain (outside the CDR3, taken from reference TRBV7-2 and TRBJ1-4): GAGVSQSPSNKVTEKGKDVELRCDPISGHTALYWYRQSLGQGLEFLIYFQGNSAPDKSGLPSDRFSAERTGGSVSTLTIQRTQQEDSAVYLCASSPKTATNEKLFFGSGTQLSVL.